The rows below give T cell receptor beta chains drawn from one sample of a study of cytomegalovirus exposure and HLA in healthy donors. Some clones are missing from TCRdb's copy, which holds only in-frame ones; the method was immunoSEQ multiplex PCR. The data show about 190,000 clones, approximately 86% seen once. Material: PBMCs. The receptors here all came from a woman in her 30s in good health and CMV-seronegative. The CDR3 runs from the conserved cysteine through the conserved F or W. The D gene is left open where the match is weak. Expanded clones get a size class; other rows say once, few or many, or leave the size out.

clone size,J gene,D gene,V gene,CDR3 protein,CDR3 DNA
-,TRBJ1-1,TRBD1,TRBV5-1,CASSSGQAMNTEAFF,TGCGCCAGCAGCTCCGGACAGGCGATGAACACTGAAGCTTTCTTT
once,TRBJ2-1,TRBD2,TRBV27,CASSAGVTGLYNEQFF,TGTGCCAGCAGTGCGGGAGTTACAGGATTATACAATGAGCAGTTCTTC
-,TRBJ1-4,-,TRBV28,CASRDDRRNEKLFF,TGTGCCAGCAGGGACGACAGGAGGAATGAAAAACTGTTTTTT
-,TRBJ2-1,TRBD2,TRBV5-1,CASSLAAGGAYNEQFF,TGCGCCAGCAGCTTGGCGGCGGGGGGAGCATACAATGAGCAGTTCTTC
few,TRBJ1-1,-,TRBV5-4,CASSMQGSEAFF,TGTGCCAGCAGCATGCAGGGTTCTGAAGCTTTCTTT
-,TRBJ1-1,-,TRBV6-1,CASSATYTEAFF,TGTGCCAGCAGTGCAACATACACTGAAGCTTTCTTT
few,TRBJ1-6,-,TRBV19,CASSISGTGVDSPLHF,TGTGCCAGTAGTATCTCCGGGACTGGGGTAGATTCACCCCTCCACTTT
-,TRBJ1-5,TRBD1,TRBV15,CATSRVFGQGRNQPQHF,TGTGCCACCAGCAGAGTATTCGGACAGGGGCGCAATCAGCCCCAGCATTTT
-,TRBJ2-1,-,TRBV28,CASSADSSYNEQFF,TGTGCCAGCAGTGCGGACAGCTCCTACAATGAGCAGTTCTTC
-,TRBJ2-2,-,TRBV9,CASSANQEARVTGELFF,TGTGCCAGCAGCGCCAATCAAGAGGCCAGGGTTACCGGGGAGCTGTTTTTT
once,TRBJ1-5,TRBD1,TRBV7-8,CASSYNRGTYQPQHF,TGTGCCAGCAGCTACAACAGGGGGACCTATCAGCCCCAGCATTTT
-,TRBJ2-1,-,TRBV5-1,CASSLVRGSYNEQFF,TGCGCCAGCAGCTTGGTGAGGGGGTCCTACAATGAGCAGTTCTTC
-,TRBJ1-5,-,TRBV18,CASSPRGTTGGQPQHF,TGTGCCAGCTCCCCGAGAGGAACAACGGGGGGTCAGCCCCAGCATTTT
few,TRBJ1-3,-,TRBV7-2,CASSLYSGNTIYF,TGTGCCAGCAGCTTGTACTCTGGAAACACCATATATTTT
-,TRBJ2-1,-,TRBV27,CASTGHFEDNEQFF,TGTGCCAGCACAGGACACTTTGAAGACAATGAGCAGTTCTTC
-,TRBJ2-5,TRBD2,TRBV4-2,CASSQLVAGGQETQYF,TGTGCCAGCAGCCAATTGGTGGCGGGAGGACAAGAGACCCAGTACTTC
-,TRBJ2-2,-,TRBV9,CASSATLGVRELFF,TGTGCCAGCAGCGCCACCCTCGGGGTCCGGGAGCTGTTTTTT
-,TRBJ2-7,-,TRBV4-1,CASSQGGLGGGYEQYF,TGCGCCAGCAGCCAAGGGGGCCTCGGGGGTGGGTACGAGCAGTACTTC